These 3 T cell receptor beta chains were all obtained from the same sample, sequenced in a study of T cell changes during pregnancy in multiple sclerosis. Measured with immunoSEQ multiplex PCR; TCRdb has only the in-frame clones, and not every one. The table records some 83,000 clones, approximately 91% of them present only once. This material consisted of PBMCs, taken in the first trimester of pregnancy. The origin of the receptors is a female donor in good health, serving as a control in a pregnancy study. Some clones in this sample may be carry-over from other donors' samples.

This chain connects TRBV19 to TRBJ1-3; TRBD1 matches at 7 bases. The V gene end was trimmed by 6 bases and the J gene end by 2 bases; junction bases not matched to a gene: 4. The CDR3 loop spans 14 amino acids. Germline loops: CDR1 LNHDA, CDR2 SQIVND (reference sequence). The CDR3 DNA reads as TGTGCCAGTAGGAGGACAGGTCCTGGAAACACCATATATTTT. Its translation is CASRRTGPGNTIYF.

The chain is built from TRBV6-5 and TRBJ1-2; TRBD1 matches at 9 bases. CDR3 length: 16 residues. The V gene's germline CDR1 is MNHEY and CDR2 SVGAGI. With 0 bases clipped from V and 6 bases from J, the junction kept 8 bases outside the gene matches. The CDR3: CASSYSGTGMSHGYTF. In nucleotides, the CDR3 is TGTGCCAGCAGTTACTCGGGGACAGGGATGAGCCATGGCTACACCTTC.

The chain joins TRBV5-1 to TRBJ2-7; 9 nucleotides align to TRBD2. The CDR3 is 14 amino acids. Trimming took 4 bases from V and 7 from J; bases not matched to a gene: 9. Germline CDR1 SGHRS, CDR2 YFSETQ. The CDR3 sequence: CASSLRTLAGEQYF. CDR3 in DNA: TGCGCCAGCAGCCTTAGGACTCTAGCGGGGGAGCAGTACTTC.